These 17 T cell receptor beta chains were sequenced from one sample in a study of cytomegalovirus exposure and HLA in healthy donors. Amplification used 60 Vbeta primers and 13 Jbeta primers. Sequencing used immunoSEQ multiplex PCR; TCRdb keeps in-frame clones, though not all of them. The sample holds under 200,000 clones; roughly 80% are singletons and the top ten take roughly 3%. The sample comprised PBMCs. The receptors come from a female donor in good health and CMV-seronegative.

The chain uses TRBV30 and TRBJ1-5; D is possibly TRBD1 (5 bases). Per germline, CDR1 GTSNPN and CDR2 SVGIG (reference sequence). The germline V and J ends were trimmed by 5 bases and 3 bases, with 14 bases remaining between them. The CDR3 has 14 amino acids. The CDR3 DNA reads TGTGCCTGGGGGACTGAGAGTAACAATCAGCCCCAGCATTTT. Translating gives CAWGTESNNQPQHF.

This chain links TRBV9 with TRBJ2-7; TRBD2 might be the D (6 bases). The germline gives CDR1 SGDLS, CDR2 YYNGEE. The germline V and J ends were trimmed by 4 bases and 4 bases, with 21 bases remaining between them. This CDR3 region has 16 residues. CDR3 amino acids: CASSPVYGSSKYEQYF. The CDR3 DNA reads TGTGCCAGCAGCCCTGTGTACGGGAGTTCGAAATACGAGCAGTACTTC.

Comments on this clone: This sample also contains other DNA sequences that code for the same CDR3. V gene TRBV27 combines with J gene TRBJ1-4, with TRBD1 as a possible D gene (5 bases). Deletions cut 3 bases from V and 7 bases from J, with 9 bases between. The CDR3 length is 13 residues. CDR1 MNHEY and CDR2 SMNVEV come from the germline V gene (reference sequence). The CDR3 DNA reads as TGTGCCAGCAGTTTCGGGGGTGGTGAAAAACTGTTTTTT. This codes for CASSFGGGEKLFF.

The genes are TRBV11-2 and TRBJ1-4, with D unresolved. Looked up from germline, CDR1 is SGHAT and CDR2 is FQNNGV. The CDR3 consists of 14 residues. V was pared by 3 bases and J by 3 bases, with 8 bases between. The CDR3 DNA reads TGTGCCAGCAGCTTGTTTAAATCTAATGAAAAACTGTTTTTT. This gives the protein CASSLFKSNEKLFF.

The chain has TRBV9 and TRBJ2-1; TRBD2 might be the D (5 bases). The CDR3 extends over 14 amino acids. V lost 0 bases to trimming and J lost 7 bases, with 11 bases between them. The germline V gene encodes CDR1 SGDLS and CDR2 YYNGEE. The CDR3 sequence is CASSVVASTNEQFF. Here the CDR3 DNA reads TGTGCCAGCAGCGTAGTAGCGAGTACGAATGAGCAGTTCTTC.

The CDR3 sequence: CASSSGTFTGELFF. As DNA, the CDR3 is TGCGCCAGCAGCTCGGGGACATTCACCGGGGAGCTGTTTTTT. This chain uses TRBV5-1 with TRBJ2-2; TRBD1 is a possible D gene (6 bases). V lost 3 bases and J lost 4, with 10 bases in between. Germline CDR1 is SGHRS and CDR2 is YFSETQ. This CDR3 contains 14 residues.

The chain carries TRBV5-1 and TRBJ2-3; 9 bases agree with TRBD2. The trim removed 2 bases at V and 2 bases at J, leaving 3 bases unmatched. In germline, CDR1 is SGHRS, CDR2 YFSETQ. CDR3 length: 15 amino acids. CDR3 in amino acids: CASSFLAGNTDTQYF. The CDR3 DNA reads as TGCGCCAGCAGCTTTCTAGCGGGGAACACAGATACGCAGTATTTT.

V and J are TRBV18 and TRBJ2-1, with TRBD1 matching over 8 bases. V trimming: 2 bases; J trimming: 7 bases; junction bases outside the gene matches: 7. Germline V gene lookup returns CDR1 KGHSH and CDR2 LQKENI. The CDR3 runs 15 residues. CDR3 sequence (DNA): TGTGCCAGCTCACCAGGGCAGGGGGCTGGGAATGAGCAGTTCTTC. This translates into CASSPGQGAGNEQFF.

The J gene is TRBJ1-1, the V gene TRBV25-1; D possibly corresponds to TRBD1 (5 bases). The length of the CDR3 is 14 residues. V lost 2 bases and J 0 bases, leaving 7 bases between the germline ends. Per the germline V gene, CDR1 is MGHDK and CDR2 is SYGVNS. CDR3 sequence: CASSEPTVNTEAFF. The CDR3 bases are TGTGCCAGCAGTGAACCGACAGTGAACACTGAAGCTTTCTTT.

V is TRBV2 and J is TRBJ2-2, with a weak D call TRBD1 (6 bases). Trimming shortened V by 6 bases and J by 5 bases, and 13 bases separated the two germline ends. The germline V gene encodes CDR1 SNHLY and CDR2 FYNNEI. This CDR3 region has 14 residues. CDR3 loop: CASRPGTPTGELFF. CDR3 nucleotide sequence: TGTGCCAGCAGACCCGGGACACCTACCGGGGAGCTGTTTTTT.

This chain connects TRBV28 to TRBJ2-1, with 13 bases identical to TRBD2. The CDR3 has 17 residues. The V gene's germline CDR1 is MDHEN and CDR2 SYDVKM. Trimming took 4 bases from V and 9 from J; bases not matched to a gene: 12. The CDR3 nucleotides are TGTGCCAGCAGTTCCGGACTAGCGGGAGAGATTGGGAGTGAGCAGTTCTTC. Its translation is CASSSGLAGEIGSEQFF.

This chain joins TRBV2 and TRBJ2-1; tentatively, D is TRBD1 (5 bases). Per germline, CDR1 SNHLY and CDR2 FYNNEI. The germline V and J ends were trimmed by 10 bases and 6 bases, with 19 bases remaining between them. The CDR3 sequence is 14 residues long. The CDR3 coding sequence is TGTGCCACCCAGCTGGTCAAAAGGGGCAATGAGCAGTTCTTC. Translating it yields CATQLVKRGNEQFF.

V and J are TRBV6-5 and TRBJ2-1; 8 nucleotides match TRBD2. The CDR3 consists of 16 residues. CDR1 MNHEY and CDR2 SVGAGI come from the germline V gene. V was clipped by 2 bases and J by 0 bases; unmatched bases: 3. The CDR3 nucleotides are TGTGCCAGCAGTTACCTTCGGGGGGGCTCCTACAATGAGCAGTTCTTC. Residues: CASSYLRGGSYNEQFF.

With respect to this clone: Distinct nucleotide sequences in the sample also encode this CDR3. CDR3 sequence: CASSLGGGEEAYEQYF. CDR3 nucleotides: TGTGCCAGCAGCTTAGGGGGGGGAGAAGAGGCCTACGAGCAGTACTTC. The chain recombines TRBV7-6 with TRBJ2-7; 7 bases map to TRBD2. The germline V gene has CDR1 SGHVS and CDR2 FNYEAQ. The J segment lost 2 bases and the V segment lost 1 base, leaving 8 bases of the junction unmatched. The CDR3 length is 16 residues. The full variable domain, in which reference TRBV7-6 and TRBJ2-7 provide the parts outside the CDR3, is GAGVSQSPRYKVTKRGQDVALRCDPISGHVSLYWYRQALGQGPEFLTYFNYEAQQDKSGLPNDRFSAERPEGSISTLTIQRTEQRDSAMYRCASSLGGGEEAYEQYFGPGTRLTVT.

The CDR3 loop reads CASPERTSGAEQYF. In DNA form, the CDR3 reads TGTGCAAGTCCCGAACGGACTAGCGGGGCCGAGCAGTACTTC. This chain links TRBV12-2 with TRBJ2-7; the listed D gene, TRBD2, was not tested against the DNA. TRBV12-2 is a pseudogene segment. This CDR3 is 14 amino acids long.

This clone was detected only a few times. The chain combines TRBV7-3 with TRBJ2-7, with TRBD1 matching 8 bases. The trim removed 5 bases at V and 0 bases at J, leaving 6 bases unmatched. There are 15 residues in the CDR3. Germline V gives CDR1 SGHTA, CDR2 FQGTGA. This CDR3 is CASSVTGGSSYEQYF. The CDR3 DNA is TGTGCCAGCAGCGTTACAGGGGGTTCCTCCTACGAGCAGTACTTC.

The chain carries TRBV5-1 and TRBJ2-1; TRBD2 agrees at 9 bases. This CDR3 comprises 15 residues. Germline loops: CDR1 SGHRS, CDR2 YFSETQ. J gave up 4 bases and V 2 bases, and 4 bases lay outside the gene matches. The CDR3 region has the DNA TGCGCCAGCAGCTTTTTTAGCGGGGGTTACAATGAGCAGTTCTTC. Translating gives CASSFFSGGYNEQFF.